The rows below give T cell receptor beta chains drawn from one sample of a study of blood T cell repertoires in COVID-19. Here immunoSEQ multiplex PCR was the method, and the copy in TCRdb shows in-frame clones only, minus some. The data contain more than 300,000 clones, about 90% of them singletons. Material: PBMCs or T cells enriched from blood (not recorded which). These receptors were taken from a woman in her twenties or thirties who had recovered from COVID-19. Each CDR3 is given with its conserved first and last residue. A D gene is named only where the DNA matches it firmly. Size values are once, few and many counts, or a class for expanded clones, and some rows have none.

v_call: TRBV6-1
d_call: TRBD2
j_call: TRBJ2-1
clone_size: .
cdr3_nt: TGTGCCAGCAGTGAAGGTCCCGAACTAGCGCCCTACAATGAGCAGTTCTTC
cdr3_aa: CASSEGPELAPYNEQFF

v_call: TRBV5-1
d_call: .
j_call: TRBJ2-5
clone_size: .
cdr3_nt: TGCGCCAGCAGCTTGGTAGTGGAAGAGACCCAGTACTTC
cdr3_aa: CASSLVVEETQYF

v_call: TRBV6-1
d_call: .
j_call: TRBJ1-6
clone_size: .
cdr3_nt: TGTGCCAGCAGTGAAAAGCAAACCTCCTATAATTCACCCCTCCACTTT
cdr3_aa: CASSEKQTSYNSPLHF

v_call: TRBV30
d_call: .
j_call: TRBJ1-1
clone_size: .
cdr3_nt: TGTGCCTGGAGTAGCGGTTACACTGAAGCTTTCTTT
cdr3_aa: CAWSSGYTEAFF

v_call: TRBV11-2
d_call: TRBD1
j_call: TRBJ1-1
clone_size: .
cdr3_nt: TGTGCCAGCAGCTTAGAGGGACAGGGGGCCACTGAAGCTTTCTTT
cdr3_aa: CASSLEGQGATEAFF

v_call: TRBV18
d_call: .
j_call: TRBJ2-7
clone_size: .
cdr3_nt: TGTGCCAGCTCACCATCCTTGCTCCCGCGGGGCTACGAGCAGTACTTC
cdr3_aa: CASSPSLLPRGYEQYF

v_call: TRBV19
d_call: TRBD2
j_call: TRBJ2-7
clone_size: .
cdr3_nt: TGTGCCAGCAAAGCGGGAGGGCCTCGGGAGCAGTACTTC
cdr3_aa: CASKAGGPREQYF

v_call: TRBV29-1
d_call: TRBD1
j_call: TRBJ1-2
clone_size: .
cdr3_nt: TGCAGCGATAAAACAGGGGGCAGGGGCTACACCTTC
cdr3_aa: CSDKTGGRGYTF

v_call: TRBV2
d_call: TRBD1
j_call: TRBJ1-5
clone_size: .
cdr3_nt: TGTGCCAGCAGTGTGGACAGGGGGCCGAGTCAGCCCCAGCATTTT
cdr3_aa: CASSVDRGPSQPQHF

v_call: TRBV4-3
d_call: TRBD2
j_call: TRBJ2-1
clone_size: .
cdr3_nt: TGCGCCAGCAGCCAAGACCGGCGGGAGGGCCTAGTTAATGAGCAGTTCTTC
cdr3_aa: CASSQDRREGLVNEQFF

v_call: TRBV5-1
d_call: .
j_call: TRBJ2-7
clone_size: once
cdr3_nt: TGCGCCAGCAGATTTTCACCCTTGGAGGGCGAGCAGTACTTC
cdr3_aa: CASRFSPLEGEQYF

v_call: TRBV27
d_call: .
j_call: TRBJ1-5
clone_size: .
cdr3_nt: TGTGCCAGCAGTTTGGGCAGTGGCAATCAGCCCCAGCATTTT
cdr3_aa: CASSLGSGNQPQHF

v_call: TRBV6-5
d_call: .
j_call: TRBJ1-3
clone_size: .
cdr3_nt: TGTGCCAGCAGGGGGCGAAGCTCTGGAAACACCATATATTTT
cdr3_aa: CASRGRSSGNTIYF

v_call: TRBV3-1/TRBV3-2
d_call: TRBD2
j_call: TRBJ2-5
clone_size: once
cdr3_nt: TGTGCCAGCAGCCTCCTGTCGGGAGGGCCTTTACGTGAGGAGACCCAGTACTTC
cdr3_aa: CASSLLSGGPLREETQYF

v_call: TRBV6-5
d_call: TRBD1
j_call: TRBJ2-7
clone_size: .
cdr3_nt: TGTGCCAGCAGTTACATGGGACAGGGGGTTCGCGAGCAGTACTTC
cdr3_aa: CASSYMGQGVREQYF

v_call: TRBV19
d_call: .
j_call: TRBJ1-2
clone_size: .
cdr3_nt: TGTGCCACTTCGGGGCCACTTAAAGTGATGGATGCGGGGCTTCTCTATGGCTACACCTTC
cdr3_aa: CATSGPLKVMDAGLLYGYTF

v_call: TRBV5-1
d_call: TRBD1
j_call: TRBJ2-1
clone_size: few
cdr3_nt: TGCGCCAGCGCGAGACAGGGTACAGATGAGCAGTTCTTC
cdr3_aa: CASARQGTDEQFF

v_call: TRBV28
d_call: .
j_call: TRBJ1-4
clone_size: .
cdr3_nt: TGTGCCAGCAGTTCCGGGGTTTATGAAAAACTGTTTTTT
cdr3_aa: CASSSGVYEKLFF

v_call: TRBV7-6
d_call: TRBD2
j_call: TRBJ2-1
clone_size: .
cdr3_nt: TGTGCCAGCAGCTTAGCTTGGGGGGGTGACAATGAGCAGTTCTTC
cdr3_aa: CASSLAWGGDNEQFF

v_call: TRBV12-5
d_call: .
j_call: TRBJ2-6
clone_size: .
cdr3_nt: TGTGCTAGTGGCCTACAGGGAGCTGGGGCCAACGTCCTGACTTTC
cdr3_aa: CASGLQGAGANVLTF